This T cell receptor beta chain was captured by sequencing in a study of T-cell reconstitution after alpha-beta-depleted transplantation in children. V was shortened by 5 bases and J by 2 bases, with 13 bases between the two germline ends. The CDR3 contains 14 residues. The germline V gene encodes CDR1 SGHVS and CDR2 FNYEAQ. It was with unique molecular identifiers that the TCRbeta library was prepared. TCRdb analysed the PCR reads with MiXCR anew, one entry per CDR3 protein. The data hold around 270,000 distinct CDR3 sequences, with 10% observed a single time. Sequences were derived from PBMCs, sampled before TCRalphabeta/CD19-depleted stem cell transplant. The origin of this receptor is a boy less than two years old with acute myeloid leukemia, due to receive a stem cell transplant. This chain links TRBV7-6 with TRBJ2-7; D possibly matches TRBD1 or TRBD2 (5 bases each). In nucleotides, the CDR3 is TGTGCCAGCAGCCCGGGGCCAGGGACCTACGAGCAGTACTTC. Amino acids: CASSPGPGTYEQYF.